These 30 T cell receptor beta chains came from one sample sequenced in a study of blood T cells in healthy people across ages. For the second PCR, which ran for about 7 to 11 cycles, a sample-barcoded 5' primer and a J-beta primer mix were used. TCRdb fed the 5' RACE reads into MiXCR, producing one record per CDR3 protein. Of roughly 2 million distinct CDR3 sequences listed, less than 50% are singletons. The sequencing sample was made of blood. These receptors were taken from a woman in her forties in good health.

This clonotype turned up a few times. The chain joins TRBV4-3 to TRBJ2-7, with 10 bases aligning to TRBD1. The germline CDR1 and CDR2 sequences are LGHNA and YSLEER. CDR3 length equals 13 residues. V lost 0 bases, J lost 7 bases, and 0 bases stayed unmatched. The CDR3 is CASSQEDRGEQYF. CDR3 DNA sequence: TGCGCCAGCAGCCAAGAGGACAGGGGGGAGCAGTACTTC.

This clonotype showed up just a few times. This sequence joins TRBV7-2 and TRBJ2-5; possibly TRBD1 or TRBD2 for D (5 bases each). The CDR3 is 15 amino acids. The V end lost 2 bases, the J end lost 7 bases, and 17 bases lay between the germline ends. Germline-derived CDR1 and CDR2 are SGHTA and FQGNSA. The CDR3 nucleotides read TGTGCCAGCAGCTTATGGGGGTCCTCGGTAGGGACCCAGTACTTC. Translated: CASSLWGSSVGTQYF. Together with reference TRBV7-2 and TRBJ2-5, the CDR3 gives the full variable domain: GAGVSQSPSNKVTEKGKDVELRCDPISGHTALYWYRQSLGQGLEFLIYFQGNSAPDKSGLPSDRFSAERTGGSVSTLTIQRTQQEDSAVYLCASSLWGSSVGTQYFGPGTRLLVL.

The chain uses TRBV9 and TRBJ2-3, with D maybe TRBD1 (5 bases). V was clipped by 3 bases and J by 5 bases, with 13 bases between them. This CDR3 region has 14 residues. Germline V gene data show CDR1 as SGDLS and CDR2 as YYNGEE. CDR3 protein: CASSAGGAVDTQYF. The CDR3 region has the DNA TGTGCCAGCAGCGCCGGTGGGGCGGTAGATACGCAGTATTTT.

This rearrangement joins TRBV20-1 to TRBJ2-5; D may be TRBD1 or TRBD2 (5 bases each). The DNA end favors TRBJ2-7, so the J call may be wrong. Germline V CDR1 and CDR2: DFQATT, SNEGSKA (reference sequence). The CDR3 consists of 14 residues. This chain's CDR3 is CSAREQEGAGEQYF. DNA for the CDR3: TGCAGTGCTAGAGAGCAGGAAGGGGCGGGCGAGCAGTACTTC.

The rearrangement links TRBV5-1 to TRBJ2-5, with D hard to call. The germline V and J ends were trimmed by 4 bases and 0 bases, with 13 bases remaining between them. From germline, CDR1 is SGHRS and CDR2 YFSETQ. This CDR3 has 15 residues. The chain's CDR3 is CASSTGLSHQETQYF. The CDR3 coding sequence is TGCGCCAGCAGCACTGGTTTAAGCCACCAAGAGACCCAGTACTTC.

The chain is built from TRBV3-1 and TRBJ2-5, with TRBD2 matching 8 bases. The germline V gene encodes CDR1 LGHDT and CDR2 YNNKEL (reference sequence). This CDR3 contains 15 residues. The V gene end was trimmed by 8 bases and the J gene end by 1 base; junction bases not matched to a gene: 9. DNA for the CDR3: TGTGCCAGCTTGGGGGGCAGCGGGGGCCAAGAGACCCAGTACTTC. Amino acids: CASLGGSGGQETQYF.

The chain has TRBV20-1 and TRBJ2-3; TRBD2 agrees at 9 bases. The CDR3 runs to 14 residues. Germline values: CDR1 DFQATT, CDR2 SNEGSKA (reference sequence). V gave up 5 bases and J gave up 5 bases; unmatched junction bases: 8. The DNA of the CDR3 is TGCAGTGCTGACAGACTAGCGGTACAAGATACGCAGTATTTT. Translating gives CSADRLAVQDTQYF.

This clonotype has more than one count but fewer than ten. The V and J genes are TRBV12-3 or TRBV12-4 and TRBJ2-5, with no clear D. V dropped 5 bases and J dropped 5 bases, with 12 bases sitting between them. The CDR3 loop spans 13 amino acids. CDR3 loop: CASSPGWIETQYF. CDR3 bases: TGTGCCAGCAGTCCGGGTTGGATTGAGACCCAGTACTTC.

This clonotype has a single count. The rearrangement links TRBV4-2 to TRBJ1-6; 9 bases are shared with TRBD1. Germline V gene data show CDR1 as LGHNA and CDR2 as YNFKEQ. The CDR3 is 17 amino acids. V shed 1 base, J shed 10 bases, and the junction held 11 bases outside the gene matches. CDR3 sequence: CASSQVAPGQGRSPLHF. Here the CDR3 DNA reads TGTGCCAGCAGCCAAGTCGCTCCGGGACAGGGTCGATCACCCCTCCACTTT.

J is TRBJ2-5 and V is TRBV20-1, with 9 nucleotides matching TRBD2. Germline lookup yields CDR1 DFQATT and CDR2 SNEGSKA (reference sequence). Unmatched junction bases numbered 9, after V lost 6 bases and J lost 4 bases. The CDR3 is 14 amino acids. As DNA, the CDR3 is TGCAGTGCCAATAGCGGGGGCTGGGGAGAGACCCAGTACTTC. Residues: CSANSGGWGETQYF.

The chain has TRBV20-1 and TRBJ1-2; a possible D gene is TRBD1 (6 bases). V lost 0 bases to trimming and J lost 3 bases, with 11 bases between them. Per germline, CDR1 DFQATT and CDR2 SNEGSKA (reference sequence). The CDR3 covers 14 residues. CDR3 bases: TGCAGTGCTAGAGATCTAACAGGGCACTATGGCTACACCTTC. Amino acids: CSARDLTGHYGYTF.

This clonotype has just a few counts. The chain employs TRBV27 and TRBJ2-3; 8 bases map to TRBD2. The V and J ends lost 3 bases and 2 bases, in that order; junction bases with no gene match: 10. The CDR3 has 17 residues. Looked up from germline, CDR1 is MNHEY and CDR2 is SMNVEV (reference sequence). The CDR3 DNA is TGTGCCAGCAGTTTTTTCGGGGCTAGCGGGTTCACAGATACGCAGTATTTT. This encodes CASSFFGASGFTDTQYF.

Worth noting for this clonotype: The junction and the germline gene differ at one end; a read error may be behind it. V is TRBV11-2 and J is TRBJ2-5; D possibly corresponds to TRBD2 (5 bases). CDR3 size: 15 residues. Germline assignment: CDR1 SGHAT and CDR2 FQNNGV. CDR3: CASSRQGAEQETQYF. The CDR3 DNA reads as TGTGCTAGCAGCCGGCAAGGAGCGGAGCAAGAGACCCAGTACTTC.

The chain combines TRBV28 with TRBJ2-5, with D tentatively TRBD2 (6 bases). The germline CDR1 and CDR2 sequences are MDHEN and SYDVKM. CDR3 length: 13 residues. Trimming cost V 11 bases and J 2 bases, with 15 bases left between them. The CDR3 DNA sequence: TGTGCCCACGGGGGACCCGATCAAGAGACCCAGTACTTC. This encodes CAHGGPDQETQYF.

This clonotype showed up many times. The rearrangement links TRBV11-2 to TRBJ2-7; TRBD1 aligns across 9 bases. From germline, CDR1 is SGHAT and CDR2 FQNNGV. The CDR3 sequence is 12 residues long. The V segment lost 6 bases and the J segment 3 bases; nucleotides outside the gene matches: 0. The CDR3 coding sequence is TGTGCCAGCAGGGGACAGGGCTACGAGCAGTACTTC. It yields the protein CASRGQGYEQYF.

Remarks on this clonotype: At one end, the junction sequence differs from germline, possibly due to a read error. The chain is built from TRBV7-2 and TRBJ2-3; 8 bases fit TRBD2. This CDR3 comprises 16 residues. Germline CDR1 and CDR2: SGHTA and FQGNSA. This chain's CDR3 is CVSSPPGLGYADTQYF. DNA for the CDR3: TGTGTCAGCAGCCCCCCGGGACTAGGGTATGCAGATACGCAGTATTTT.

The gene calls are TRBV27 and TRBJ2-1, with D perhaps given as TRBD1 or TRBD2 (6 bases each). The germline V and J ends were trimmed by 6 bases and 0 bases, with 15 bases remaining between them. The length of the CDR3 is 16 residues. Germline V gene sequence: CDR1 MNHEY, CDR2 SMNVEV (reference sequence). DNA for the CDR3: TGTGCCAGCAGCCTGGGGGGCCCGATCTCCTACAATGAGCAGTTCTTC. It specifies CASSLGGPISYNEQFF.

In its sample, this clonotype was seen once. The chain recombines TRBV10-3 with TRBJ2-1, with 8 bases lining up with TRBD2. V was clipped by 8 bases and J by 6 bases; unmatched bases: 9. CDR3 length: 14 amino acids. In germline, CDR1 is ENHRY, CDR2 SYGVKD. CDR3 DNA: TGTGCCATCCTTAAGGCGGGGGGAATCAATGAGCAGTTCTTC. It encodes CAILKAGGINEQFF.

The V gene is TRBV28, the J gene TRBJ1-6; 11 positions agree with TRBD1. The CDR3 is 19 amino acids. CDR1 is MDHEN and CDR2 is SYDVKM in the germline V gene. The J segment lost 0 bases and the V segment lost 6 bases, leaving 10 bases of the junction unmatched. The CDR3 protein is CASSPGQGARSSYNSPLHF. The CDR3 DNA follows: TGTGCCAGCAGCCCTGGACAGGGGGCTAGGAGCTCCTATAATTCACCCCTCCACTTT.

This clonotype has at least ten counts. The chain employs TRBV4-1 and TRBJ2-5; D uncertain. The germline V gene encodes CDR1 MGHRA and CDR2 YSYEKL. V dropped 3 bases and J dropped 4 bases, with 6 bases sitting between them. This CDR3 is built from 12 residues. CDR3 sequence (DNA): TGCGCCAGCAGCCAGAAGGGAGAGACCCAGTACTTC. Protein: CASSQKGETQYF.

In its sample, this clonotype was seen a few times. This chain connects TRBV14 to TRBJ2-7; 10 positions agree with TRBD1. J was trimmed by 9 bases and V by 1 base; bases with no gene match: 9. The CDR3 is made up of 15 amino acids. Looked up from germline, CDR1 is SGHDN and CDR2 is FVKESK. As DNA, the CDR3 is TGTGCCAGCAGCCAAGGATTTGGGACAGGGGAAACGCAGTACTTC. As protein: CASSQGFGTGETQYF. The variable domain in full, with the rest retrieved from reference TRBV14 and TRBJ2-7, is EAGVTQFPSHSVIEKGQTVTLRCDPISGHDNLYWYRRVMGKEIKFLLHFVKESKQDESGMPNNRFLAERTGGTYSTLKVQPAELEDSGVYFCASSQGFGTGETQYFGPGTRLTVT.

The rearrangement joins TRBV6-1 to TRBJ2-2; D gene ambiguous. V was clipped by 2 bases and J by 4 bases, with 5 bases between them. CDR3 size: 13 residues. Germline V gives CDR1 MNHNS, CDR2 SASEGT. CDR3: CASSERFTGELFF. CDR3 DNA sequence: TGTGCCAGCAGTGAACGTTTCACCGGGGAGCTGTTTTTT.

For the CDR3, the DNA is TGTGCCAGCAGCCAAGTTGGGGCTACCGGGACCCAAGAGACCCAGTACTTC. Translating gives CASSQVGATGTQETQYF. This rearrangement joins TRBV4-2 to TRBJ2-5, with D perhaps assigned TRBD1 or TRBD2 (5 bases each). V was pared by 1 base and J by 1 base, with 16 bases between. Germline V gives CDR1 LGHNA, CDR2 YNFKEQ. This CDR3 contains 17 residues.

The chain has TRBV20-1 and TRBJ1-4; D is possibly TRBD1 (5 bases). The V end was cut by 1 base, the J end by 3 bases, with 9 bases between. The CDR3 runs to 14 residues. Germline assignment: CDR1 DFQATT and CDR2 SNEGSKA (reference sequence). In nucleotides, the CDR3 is TGCAGTGCTAGAGGGGACCGCCCTAATGAAAAACTGTTTTTT. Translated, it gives CSARGDRPNEKLFF.

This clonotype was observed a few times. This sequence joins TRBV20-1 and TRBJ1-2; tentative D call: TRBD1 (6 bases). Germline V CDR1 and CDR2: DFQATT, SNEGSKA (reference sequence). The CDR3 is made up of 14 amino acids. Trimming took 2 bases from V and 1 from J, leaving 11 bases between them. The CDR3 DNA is TGCAGTGCTAGACAGACAGGTCTTAACTATGGCTACACCTTC. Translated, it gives CSARQTGLNYGYTF.

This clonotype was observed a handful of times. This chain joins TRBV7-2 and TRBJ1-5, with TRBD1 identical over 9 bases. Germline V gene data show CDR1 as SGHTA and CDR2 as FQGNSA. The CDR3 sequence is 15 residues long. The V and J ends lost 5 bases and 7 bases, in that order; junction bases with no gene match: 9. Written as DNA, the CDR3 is TGTGCCAGCAGCCAGGGACAGGGATGGAAGCAGCCCCAGCATTTT. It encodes CASSQGQGWKQPQHF.

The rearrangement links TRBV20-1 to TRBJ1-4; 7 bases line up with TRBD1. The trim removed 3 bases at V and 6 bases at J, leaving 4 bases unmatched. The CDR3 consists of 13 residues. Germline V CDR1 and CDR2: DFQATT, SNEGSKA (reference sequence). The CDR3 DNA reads TGCAGTGCTAGGACAGGGTGGGATGAAAAACTGTTTTTT. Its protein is CSARTGWDEKLFF.

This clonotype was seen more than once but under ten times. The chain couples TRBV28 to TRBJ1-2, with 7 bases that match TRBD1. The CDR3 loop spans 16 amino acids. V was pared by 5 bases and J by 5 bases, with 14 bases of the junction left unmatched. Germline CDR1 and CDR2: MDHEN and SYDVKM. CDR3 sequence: CASSPIRQGYGYGYTF. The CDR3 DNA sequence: TGTGCCAGCAGTCCAATAAGACAGGGATATGGGTATGGCTACACCTTC.

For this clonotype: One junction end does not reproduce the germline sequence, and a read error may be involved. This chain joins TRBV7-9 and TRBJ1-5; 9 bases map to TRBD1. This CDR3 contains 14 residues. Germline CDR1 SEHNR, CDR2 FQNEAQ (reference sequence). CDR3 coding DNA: TGTGCCAGCAGCCGGGACAGGGAATTTCAGCCCCGGCATTTT. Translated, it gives CASSRDREFQPRHF.

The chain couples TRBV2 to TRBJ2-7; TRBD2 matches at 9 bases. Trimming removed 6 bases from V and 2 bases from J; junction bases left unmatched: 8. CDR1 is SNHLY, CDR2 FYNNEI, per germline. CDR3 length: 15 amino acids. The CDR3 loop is CASRIGTSLPYEQYF. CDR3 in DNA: TGTGCCAGCAGAATCGGGACTAGCCTCCCCTACGAGCAGTACTTC.